This T cell receptor (beta chain) comes out of a study of T cell responses to AZD1222 COVID-19 vaccine. Data came from immunoSEQ multiplex PCR; TCRdb stores just in-frame clones and leaves some out. The sample consists of about 140,000 clones, roughly 90% of them appearing once. Germline loops: CDR1 MNHEY, CDR2 SVGAGI. V was clipped by 6 bases and J by 3 bases, with 6 bases between them. CDR3 size: 11 residues. The sequence came from an adult in good health. The J gene is TRBJ2-7, the V gene TRBV6-5; D remains ambiguous. The sample consisted of peripheral blood, taken on day 0 of AZD1222 vaccination. CDR3 DNA: TGTGCCAGCAGCGCTGTCTACGAGCAGTACTTC. It is translated as CASSAVYEQYF.